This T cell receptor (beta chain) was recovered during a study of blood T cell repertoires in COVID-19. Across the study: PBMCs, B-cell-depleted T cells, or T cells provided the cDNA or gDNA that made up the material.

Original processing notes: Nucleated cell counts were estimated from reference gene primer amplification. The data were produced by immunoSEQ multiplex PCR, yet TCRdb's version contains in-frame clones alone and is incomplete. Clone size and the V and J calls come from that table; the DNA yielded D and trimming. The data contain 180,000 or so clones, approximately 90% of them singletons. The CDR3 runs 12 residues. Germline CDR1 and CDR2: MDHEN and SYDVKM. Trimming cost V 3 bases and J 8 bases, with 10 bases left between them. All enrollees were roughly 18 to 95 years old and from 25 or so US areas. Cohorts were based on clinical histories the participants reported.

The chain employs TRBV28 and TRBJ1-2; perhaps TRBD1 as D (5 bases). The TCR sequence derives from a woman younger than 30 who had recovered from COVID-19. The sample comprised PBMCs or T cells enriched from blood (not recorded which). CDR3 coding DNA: TGTGCCAGCAGTTTTAGGGGAACGGGCTACACCTTC. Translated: CASSFRGTGYTF.